This TCR beta chain was observed in a study of PD-1 blockade in classical Hodgkin lymphoma. In every patient, relapse followed autologous stem cell transplantation, while exposure to brentuximab vedotin differed. Best response was recorded as complete response, partial response or progressive disease. This clone was detected only once. The method was immunoSEQ multiplex PCR; TCRdb's version includes in-frame clones alone and lacks a portion of them. The sample has approximately 100,000 clones; 92% are singletons. Germline V gene lookup returns CDR1 SGHRS and CDR2 YFSETQ. Trimming cost V 0 bases and J 0 bases, with 9 bases left between them. There are 15 residues in the CDR3.

The sample was peripheral blood mononuclear cells (PBMCs), taken at baseline. The source of this sequence is a human donor with classical Hodgkin lymphoma. The chain joins TRBV5-1 to TRBJ1-1; D ambiguous. CDR3 region: CASSLVGRMNTEAFF. The CDR3 nucleotides are TGCGCCAGCAGCTTGGTAGGACGGATGAACACTGAAGCTTTCTTT.